This T cell receptor beta chain was sequenced for a study of blood T cell repertoires in COVID-19. Overall study: T cells, B-cell-depleted T cells, or PBMCs supplied cDNA or gDNA.

The V gene lost 4 bases and the J gene lost 2 bases, with 10 bases spanning the gap. This CDR3 has 13 residues. Germline CDR1 reads SGHRS; CDR2 reads YFSETQ. Of note for this clone: Other DNA sequences from this sample encode an identical CDR3 as well.

The protocol was immunoSEQ multiplex PCR, while the TCRdb copy is restricted to in-frame clones and leaves out a portion. The sample records 110,000 to 150,000 clones, about 87% being singletons. Sequenced: PBMCs or T cells enriched from blood (not recorded which). V usage is TRBV5-1 and J usage is TRBJ2-7; TRBD1 might be the D (6 bases). The sequence was obtained from a man aged 60-69 years who had recovered from COVID-19. The DNA for the CDR3 is TGCGCCAGCAGCCGGACAGAGACCTACGAGCAGTACTTC. Translated, it gives CASSRTETYEQYF.